This T cell receptor beta chain is drawn from a study of cytomegalovirus exposure and HLA in healthy donors. CDR1 MDHEN and CDR2 SYDVKM come from the germline V gene. V gave up 4 bases and J gave up 0 bases; unmatched junction bases: 6. This CDR3 spans 15 amino acids. The PCR ran on 60 Vbeta and 13 Jbeta primers. Sequencing was performed with immunoSEQ multiplex PCR; in TCRdb, only in-frame clones are kept and a portion is missing. The sample has 140,000 or so clones; 76% are singletons. The donors comprised healthy bone marrow donors. The chain has TRBV28 and TRBJ2-7; 7 positions agree with TRBD1. Material for sequencing was PBMCs. The TCR was taken from a man aged 40-49 years in good health and CMV-seronegative. CDR3 protein: CASSSQGDSSYEQYF. In DNA, the CDR3 is TGTGCCAGCAGTTCCCAAGGGGACAGCTCCTACGAGCAGTACTTC.